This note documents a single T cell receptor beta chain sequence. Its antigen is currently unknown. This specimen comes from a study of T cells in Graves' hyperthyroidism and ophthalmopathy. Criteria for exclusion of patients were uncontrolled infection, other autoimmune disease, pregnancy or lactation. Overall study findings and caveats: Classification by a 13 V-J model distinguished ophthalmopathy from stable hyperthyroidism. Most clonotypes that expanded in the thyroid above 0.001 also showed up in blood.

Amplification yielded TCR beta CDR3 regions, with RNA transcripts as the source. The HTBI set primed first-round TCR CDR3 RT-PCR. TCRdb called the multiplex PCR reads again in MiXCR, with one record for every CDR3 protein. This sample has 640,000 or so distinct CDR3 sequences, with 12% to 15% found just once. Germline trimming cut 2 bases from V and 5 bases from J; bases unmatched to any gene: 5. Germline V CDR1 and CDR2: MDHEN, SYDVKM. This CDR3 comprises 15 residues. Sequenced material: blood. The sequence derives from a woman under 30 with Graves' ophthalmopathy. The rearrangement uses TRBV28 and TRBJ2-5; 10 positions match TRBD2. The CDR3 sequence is CASSLLAGVDETQYF. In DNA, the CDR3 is TGTGCCAGCAGTTTACTAGCGGGAGTAGACGAGACCCAGTACTTC.